This T cell receptor (beta chain) was captured in a study of cytomegalovirus exposure and HLA in healthy donors (dated by TCRdb to about 2017). Turning to the overall study: An earlier analysis of about 530 of the donors reported approximately 280 Gb of sequence data and 95 million to 140 million unique TCR beta sequences obtained from around 180 million T cells. The study aimed to test whether cataloging public T cell receptors could reveal signatures of past pathogen exposure. Typing coverage differed by locus: A, B, C, DRB1 and DQB1 were typed in roughly 629-630 donors, DQA1 in 500 to 550, DPA1 in around 600, and DPB1 in just under 480. Every repertoire in the discovery cohort had been generated on one and the same sequencing platform. Among the roughly 410 genotyped donors, under 90% belonged to the genetic ancestry cluster associated with self-reported Caucasian donors. The study combined high-throughput TCR immunosequencing, statistical association of individual TCRs with disease status, and machine learning to predict cytomegalovirus infection status. Among around 400 genotyped donors of the cohort, an average of around 240,000 unique TCR beta nucleotide sequences was sequenced per donor, of which about 19% were non-productive. The study used immunosequencing to profile the T cell repertoires of approximately 650 subjects and linked those repertoires to cytomegalovirus serostatus. To study patterns of TCR occurrence, a later analysis re-analyzed previously published TCR beta repertoires from around 670 donors and added high-resolution HLA genotyping. Along with the roughly 700-subject first cohort, a separate validation cohort of roughly 110 different subjects was used. Because of strong linkage in the cohort, roughly 5 DR-DQ haplotypes were treated as single units for association and clustering. A later genetic analysis took genome-wide SNP genotypes for about 60% of the roughly 670 donors and used that subset as a discovery cohort. About 330 gigabases of sequencing data and around 90 million unique TCR sequences made up an early release that covered fewer than 650 HLA-typed donors. Class I and class II HLA loci were covered by the typing at four-digit resolution. An earlier analysis of about 620 of the donors applied high-throughput TCR beta sequencing to assess whether each TCR beta V gene segment acted as functional or pseudogenic. Alongside the repertoire data, information on donor age, sex, ethnicity and CMV serostatus was compiled. Rather than drawing on any new phenotypic data, the later analysis identified candidate immune exposures from TCR beta sequences and the way those sequences occurred across donors. Study-level results and caveats: Broadly in line with IMGT annotations, most TCR beta V segments showed up in productive rearrangements about 87% or about 30% of the time in an earlier analysis of 450 to 600 of the donors. CMV serostatus was the only immune exposure information available for the cohort. A later analysis associated 16,951 TCR beta sequences with specific HLA alleles at a false discovery rate of 0.05. A later genetic analysis associated a missense DCLRE1C variant with V-gene and J-gene trimming of TCR beta chains, and an independent cohort replicated the association. When HLA alleles, especially DR and DQ, strongly co-occurred, TCR associations were difficult to assign to individual alleles. Because the 87-base-pair reads could not distinguish some IMGT-functional V segments, including TRBV6-2 and TRBV6-3, those segments were excluded. Three of the identified cytomegalovirus-associated TCR beta chains were confirmed in vitro to be specific for cytomegalovirus antigens. The study listed approximately 150 TCR beta chains as associated with cytomegalovirus. The authors suggested that the approach could potentially be generalized to other disease states and immunological phenotypes. A later analysis found that TCR association rates varied across HLA loci, with DRB1 alleles showing the most associated TCRs and HLA-C alleles the fewest. Linkage disequilibrium might explain the correlated functional status among segregating V segments, but an unknown experimental factor could not be excluded. Because HLA typing was unavailable for some donors at each locus, only the typed subset was used in association tests. A later analysis reported that several top co-occurrence clusters appeared linked to parvovirus B19, influenza, CMV and Epstein-Barr virus. A cluster of highly shared sequence variants was judged likely to represent a technical artifact of the sequencing pipeline. In both the original and validation cohorts, the classifier was reported to diagnose cytomegalovirus status with high specificity and sensitivity. In a later analysis, HLA-associated TCR beta chains were found to be more clonally expanded and to have lower generation probabilities than equally common non-associated chains. Presence/absence analyses assumed roughly uniform sequencing depth across donors, an assumption that may not hold. A later genetic analysis reported fewer N-insertions in productive TCRs among donors in an Asian-associated ancestry cluster than the roughly 700-donor mean. Most CMV-associated TCR beta chains appeared to be HLA-restricted in a later analysis, and the HLA associations seemed to be driven largely by CMV exposure. Only TCR beta chains were sequenced in this cohort, and the absence of alpha or paired-chain data limited detectable features. A further reported finding was that TCR beta sequences accurately predicted the HLA-A and HLA-B alleles for most subjects in the first cohort. Most TCR sequences were seen in very few donors, while some public TCRs were found in many individuals. Because counts were too low, about 18 rarely observed V segments, including chromosome 9 orphons, were left out of the earlier analysis of a few hundred of the donors.

In total, 500 to 700 healthy bone marrow donors made up the cohort. All cohort members were sampled while nominally healthy, although unrecorded immune exposures were likely present. The donor tested CMV seropositive and was one of the 289 seropositive cohort members. Every donor gave a peripheral blood sample, and the peripheral blood mononuclear cells from that sample were used for TCR beta sequencing. The Qiagen DNeasy Blood Extraction Kit was used to extract genomic DNA from the blood cell samples. Note on this clone: The antigen it recognizes is unknown. No base quality values were provided; no much bigger clone lies one nucleotide off.

The receptor library was made with the immunoSEQ multiplex PCR assay. For the multiplex PCR, a mixture combining 60 forward primers for TCR Vbeta segments and 13 reverse primers for TCR Jbeta segments was used. The CDR3 region of rearranged TCR beta genes was amplified from genomic DNA by a multiplex PCR assay. The amplified TCR beta libraries were sequenced on the Illumina HiSeq System as 87-base-pair reads. For the original study's pipeline: A later analysis tallied 70 million to 100 million unique TCR beta chains across the approximately 670 repertoires, and about 12 million of those chains were shared by two or more donors. Raw reads were error-corrected and collapsed into unique sequences with a nearest-neighbor algorithm that merged closely related sequences to remove PCR and sequencing errors. To assign V, D and J gene segments, CDR3 sequences were aligned to IMGT reference sequences. For a sequence to be retained, at least a six-nucleotide match to both a V gene segment and a J gene segment was required. Rearrangements were classified as productive when the CDR3 lacked stop codons and remained in frame with V and J, and all other rearrangements were classified as non-productive. Following IMGT convention, CDR3 was defined as the stretch from the second conserved V-encoded cysteine up to the conserved J-encoded phenylalanine. Sequences without an unambiguous match to a single V gene segment were excluded from the earlier analysis of 500 to 700 of the donors. In an earlier analysis of around 600 of the donors, V segments were called functional above 56.7% productive rearrangements and were called segregating when the between-donor standard deviation exceeded 5%. A statistical classification framework was developed to diagnose cytomegalovirus status using the catalog of TCR beta chain sequences. A later analysis assigned V and J genes by comparing TCR nucleotide sequences with IMGT/GENE-DB human TR gene sequences. In a later analysis, CDR3 sequences and most-parsimonious VDJ recombination scenarios were assigned using the TCRdist pipeline. A later analysis defined each TCR beta chain by its CDR3 amino acid sequence plus V-gene family, and excluded reads lacking a unique V-gene family. A later analysis removed 592 highly shared, low-generation-probability nucleotide sequences to deal with suspected cross-contamination and a sequencing artifact. A later analysis calculated a clonal expansion index for each public chain from normalized within-repertoire ranks of inferred template counts. In a later analysis, generation probabilities were computed using a VDJ recombination model fitted to out-of-frame rearrangements, and the results were checked against IGoR. In a later analysis, TCR-TCR, TCR-HLA and TCR-CMV co-occurrence was scored with hypergeometric tests, and a repertoire-size bias correction was applied to TCR pairs. False discovery rates were estimated in a later analysis by permuting HLA or CMV assignments 20 times. A later analysis grouped co-occurring TCRs with DBSCAN, adding TCRdist sequence similarity when clustering within HLA-allele-positive subsets. Co-occurrence clustering excluded repertoires with fewer than 30,000 or more than 120,000 public chains, plus five with anomalous nucleotide sharing. What TCRdb holds here is the immuneACCESS table cut down to in-frame rearrangements. Part of the clones is not present; checked against another copy, under half of the missing clones reflect an unresolved V gene, and the others are unexplained. V and J calls and clone size come straight from that table; D and trimming were deduced from the DNA. Counted in this sample were 95,000 to 150,000 clones; over 70% of them appeared once. The ten top clones hold 4% of the sample.

Measured from the cysteine to the phenylalanine, the CDR3 is 16 residues long. The retained sequence is limited to the CDR3, 48 bases, with the frame set at the first base. V gives up 5 bases and J gives up 0 bases, and the segment between their germline ends measures 13 bases. The CDR1 and CDR2 encoded by the germline V gene are MDHEN and SYDVKM. The receptor chain draws on TRBV28 and TRBJ1-4; 5 matching bases give a weak D call of TRBD1. The clonotype comes from a man aged 35 to 55 in good health and CMV-seropositive. The sample consisted of PBMCs. The CDR3 region: CASSPLGPSTNEKLFF. DNA sequence: TGTGCCAGCAGTCCACTGGGGCCTTCAACTAATGAAAAACTGTTTTTT. The CDR3, completed at both ends by the reference TRBV28 and TRBJ1-4 genes, gives the full variable domain DVKVTQSSRYLVKRTGEKVFLECVQDMDHENMFWYRQDPGLGLRLIYFSYDVKMKEKGDIPEGYSVSREKKERFSLILESASTNQTSMYLCASSPLGPSTNEKLFFGSGTQLSVL.